Following are 9 T cell receptor beta chains from one sample sequenced in a study of shared clonotypes between healthy human individuals (dated by TCRdb to between 2020 and 2021). Preparation of the library involved the immunoSEQ multiplex PCR assay. This immuneACCESS table, as held by TCRdb, lists in-frame sequences with V and J called but not all clones. Of the missing ones, under half trace to an unresolved V gene in checked studies; the others have no known cause. The sample table contains over 2 million clones; only one count was recorded for roughly 90% of them. Together, the top ten hold 0.37% of the sample. Sequencing was performed on naive CD4+ T cells from PBMCs. Per the publication, the cell subset or site label means: CD45RA+ positively selected. Receptors originate from a man aged 18 to 35 in good health. Some clones in this sample may be carry-over from other donors' samples.

The chain links TRBV5-1 to TRBJ2-7; either TRBD1 or TRBD2 may fit D (5 bases each). There are 15 residues in the CDR3. V lost 4 bases and J 2 bases, leaving 16 bases between the germline ends. In germline, CDR1 is SGHRS, CDR2 YFSETQ. The CDR3 nucleotides read TGCGCCAGCAGCCGGGACGGGGACGGCACCTACGAGCAGTACTTC. It is translated as CASSRDGDGTYEQYF.

J is TRBJ2-3 and V is TRBV18; D might be TRBD1 or TRBD2, each matching 6 bases. Deletions cut 3 bases from V and 4 bases from J, with 14 bases between. Germline V gene lookup returns CDR1 KGHSH and CDR2 LQKENI. The CDR3 runs 15 residues. This chain's CDR3 is CASSPGQRGADTQYF. The CDR3 bases are TGTGCCAGCTCACCGGGTCAGAGGGGGGCAGATACGCAGTATTTT.

This sequence joins TRBV25-1 and TRBJ2-5, with 8 bases aligning to TRBD1. After removal of 6 bases from V and 4 bases from J, the junction contained 4 bases not matched to a gene. The CDR3 is 13 amino acids. Germline assignment: CDR1 MGHDK and CDR2 SYGVNS. As DNA, the CDR3 is TGTGCCAGCAGAGGTACAGGGGGAGAGACCCAGTACTTC. Protein: CASRGTGGETQYF.

The V call is TRBV5-4, the J call TRBJ1-2; tentatively, D is TRBD1 (6 bases). The V gene lost 4 bases and the J gene lost 4 bases, with 14 bases spanning the gap. Looked up from germline, CDR1 is SGHNT and CDR2 is YYREEE (reference sequence). The CDR3 contains 14 residues. CDR3 nucleotide sequence: TGTGCCAGCAGCCGGGACACGGGTGGCTATGGCTACACCTTC. Amino acids: CASSRDTGGYGYTF. The whole variable domain, filled in from reference TRBV5-4 and TRBJ1-2, reads ETGVTQSPTHLIKTRGQQVTLRCSSQSGHNTVSWYQQALGQGPQFIFQYYREEENGRGNFPPRFSGLQFPNYSSELNVNALELDDSALYLCASSRDTGGYGYTFGSGTRLTVV.

The gene calls are TRBV7-9 and TRBJ2-5; the D is unclear. The V gene's germline CDR1 is SEHNR and CDR2 FQNEAQ (reference sequence). The CDR3 covers 15 residues. The germline V and J ends were trimmed by 5 bases and 4 bases, with 17 bases remaining between them. CDR3 in DNA: TGTGCCAGCAGCCCACTTGTCAGACCGGGAGAGACCCAGTACTTC. Protein product: CASSPLVRPGETQYF.

The rearrangement joins TRBV30 to TRBJ2-1; 11 bases align to TRBD2. Germline loops: CDR1 GTSNPN, CDR2 SVGIG (reference sequence). The length of the CDR3 is 15 residues. The CDR3 nucleotides are TGTGCGCGCTCACGACTAGCGGGATGGGGAGGTGAGCAGTTCTTC. Residues: CARSRLAGWGGEQFF.

This rearrangement joins TRBV28 to TRBJ2-7; D not resolved. Trimming removed 6 bases from V and 1 base from J, with 10 bases in between. CDR3 length: 13 residues. Germline V CDR1 and CDR2: MDHEN, SYDVKM. As DNA, the CDR3 is TGTGCCAGCAGAGTAGGCAAGTCCTACGAGCAGTACTTC. As protein: CASRVGKSYEQYF.

This chain joins TRBV7-9 and TRBJ2-1, with D uncertain. The CDR3 totals 14 residues. V was clipped by 2 bases and J by 4 bases, with 9 bases between them. The germline V gene has CDR1 SEHNR and CDR2 FQNEAQ (reference sequence). The CDR3 is CASSLFTAYNEQFF. For the CDR3, the DNA is TGTGCCAGCAGCTTATTTACAGCATACAATGAGCAGTTCTTC.

V gene TRBV7-2 combines with J gene TRBJ2-5, with TRBD2 identical over 9 bases. CDR3 size: 15 residues. Germline loops: CDR1 SGHTA, CDR2 FQGNSA. Germline trimming cut 1 base from V and 5 bases from J; bases unmatched to any gene: 5. The CDR3 DNA reads as TGTGCCAGCAGCTTAGATGCGGGAGGGCTGGAGACCCAGTACTTC. It yields the protein CASSLDAGGLETQYF.